The sequence of this T cell receptor (beta chain) was determined in a study of blood T cell repertoires in COVID-19. Study-wide context: The analysed material was cDNA or gDNA that came from T cells, B-cell-depleted T cells, or PBMCs.

The CDR3 sequence is 17 residues long. Trimming at V came to 4 bases and at J to 3 bases, leaving 11 bases not matched to a gene. Per germline, CDR1 SGDLS and CDR2 YYNGEE. The method was immunoSEQ multiplex PCR; TCRdb's version includes in-frame clones alone and lacks a portion of them. The sample yields 250,000 to 350,000 clones, roughly 87% seen once. This chain joins TRBV9 and TRBJ2-3; TRBD1 matches 10 bases. This clonotype was sampled from a man aged 18 to 29 with active or convalescent COVID-19. Input material: peripheral blood. The CDR3, as DNA: TGTGCCAGCAGCCTCACCGGACAGGGGGTTTGGACAGATACGCAGTATTTT. Encoded protein: CASSLTGQGVWTDTQYF.